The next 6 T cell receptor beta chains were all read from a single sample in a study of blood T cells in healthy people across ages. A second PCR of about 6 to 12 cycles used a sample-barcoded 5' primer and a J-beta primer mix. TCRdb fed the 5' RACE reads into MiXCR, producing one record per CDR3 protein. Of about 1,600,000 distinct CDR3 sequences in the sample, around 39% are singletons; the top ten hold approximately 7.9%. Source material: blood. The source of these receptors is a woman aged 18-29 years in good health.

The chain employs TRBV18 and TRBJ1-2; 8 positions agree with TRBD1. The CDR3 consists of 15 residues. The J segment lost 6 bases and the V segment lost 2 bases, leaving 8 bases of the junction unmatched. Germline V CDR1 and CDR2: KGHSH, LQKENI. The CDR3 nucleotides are TGTGCCAGCTCACCAGCGCCAGGGGGCCCCCATGGCTACACCTTC. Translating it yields CASSPAPGGPHGYTF.

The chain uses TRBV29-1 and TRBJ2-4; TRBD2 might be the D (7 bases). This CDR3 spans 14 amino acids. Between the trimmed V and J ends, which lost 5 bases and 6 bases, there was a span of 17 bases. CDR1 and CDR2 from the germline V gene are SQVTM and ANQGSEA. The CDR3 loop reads CSVRRGGRRNIQYF. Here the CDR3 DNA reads TGCAGCGTTCGAAGGGGGGGGAGAAGAAACATTCAGTACTTC.

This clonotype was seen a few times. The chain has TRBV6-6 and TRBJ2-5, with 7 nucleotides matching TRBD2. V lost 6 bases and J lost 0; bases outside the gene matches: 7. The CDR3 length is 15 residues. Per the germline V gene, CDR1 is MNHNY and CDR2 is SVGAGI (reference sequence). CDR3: CASSPGTTDQETQYF. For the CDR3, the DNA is TGTGCCAGCAGCCCCGGGACTACCGACCAAGAGACCCAGTACTTC.

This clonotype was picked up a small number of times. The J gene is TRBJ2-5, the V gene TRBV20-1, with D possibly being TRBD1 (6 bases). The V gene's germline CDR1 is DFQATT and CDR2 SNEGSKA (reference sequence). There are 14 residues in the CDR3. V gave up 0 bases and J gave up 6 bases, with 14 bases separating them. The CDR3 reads CSARESGRGKTQYF. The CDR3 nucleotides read TGCAGTGCTAGAGAAAGTGGCAGGGGAAAGACCCAGTACTTC.

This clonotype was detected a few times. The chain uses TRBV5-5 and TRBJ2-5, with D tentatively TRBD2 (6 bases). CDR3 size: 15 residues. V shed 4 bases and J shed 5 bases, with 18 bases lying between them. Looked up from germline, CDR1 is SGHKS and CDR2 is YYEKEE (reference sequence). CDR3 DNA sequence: TGTGCCAGCAGCCCGCAGGAGAGGAGGGAGGAGACCCAGTACTTC. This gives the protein CASSPQERREETQYF.

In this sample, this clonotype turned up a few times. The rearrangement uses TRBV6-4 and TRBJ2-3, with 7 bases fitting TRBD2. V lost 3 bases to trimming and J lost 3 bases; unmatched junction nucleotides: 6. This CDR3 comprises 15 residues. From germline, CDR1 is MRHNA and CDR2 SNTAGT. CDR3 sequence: CASSESGGYTDTQYF. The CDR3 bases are TGTGCCAGCAGTGAATCGGGAGGCTATACAGATACGCAGTATTTT.